The next 21 T cell receptor beta chains were all read from a single sample in a study of T cell responses to AZD1222 COVID-19 vaccine. This table comes from immunoSEQ multiplex PCR, and its TCRdb copy is limited to in-frame clones, with some not included. The table has around 170,000 clones, 85% to 90% seen once. This sample comprised peripheral blood, obtained 28 days after the second AZD1222 dose. These receptors all come from an adult who received the AZD1222 COVID-19 vaccine.

The V and J genes are TRBV24-1 and TRBJ2-1, with TRBD1 matching 7 bases. The J segment lost 9 bases and the V segment lost 2 bases, leaving 15 bases of the junction unmatched. CDR1 is KGHDR and CDR2 is SFDVKD in the germline V gene. The CDR3 runs to 17 residues. CDR3 coding DNA: TGTGCCACCAGTGATTCCCGCTCCCGACAGGGTAGTAGTGAGCAGTTCTTC. This gives the protein CATSDSRSRQGSSEQFF.

The V and J genes are TRBV7-3 and TRBJ2-3; 7 nucleotides agree with TRBD2. Germline-derived CDR1 and CDR2 are SGHTA and FQGTGA. The junction had 5 bases not matched to a gene; V was cut back by 5 bases and J by 0 bases. CDR3 size: 15 residues. CDR3 DNA sequence: TGTGCCAGCAGCCTTTGGGGGGGGAGCACAGATACGCAGTATTTT. Protein sequence: CASSLWGGSTDTQYF.

This chain uses TRBV5-5 with TRBJ2-5, with D maybe TRBD2 (6 bases). CDR3 length equals 16 residues. V was clipped by 2 bases and J by 4 bases, with 18 bases between them. In germline, CDR1 is SGHKS, CDR2 YYEKEE (reference sequence). The CDR3 loop reads CASSFKVGGRGETQYF. DNA of the CDR3: TGTGCCAGCAGCTTCAAGGTCGGGGGACGTGGAGAGACCCAGTACTTC.

The rearrangement uses TRBV6-2 or TRBV6-3 and TRBJ2-7, with D possibly TRBD2 on 5 matching bases. The CDR3 totals 16 residues. CDR1 MNHEY and CDR2 SVGEGT come from the germline V gene. Trimming cost V 0 bases and J 3 bases, with 15 bases left between them. The CDR3 bases are TGTGCCAGCAGTTACTCGGAGGTCCAATGGGTCTACGAGCAGTACTTC. Translation gives CASSYSEVQWVYEQYF.

This sequence joins TRBV9 and TRBJ1-1, with 7 bases identical to TRBD1. This CDR3 contains 14 residues. The J segment lost 5 bases and the V segment lost 0 bases, leaving 4 bases of the junction unmatched. From germline, CDR1 is SGDLS and CDR2 YYNGEE. CDR3 DNA sequence: TGTGCCAGCAGCGTAGGACAGGGACAAACTGAAGCTTTCTTT. It encodes CASSVGQGQTEAFF.

The CDR3 sequence is CASSQEYEQYF. CDR3 sequence (DNA): TGCGCCAGCAGCCAGGAGTACGAGCAGTACTTC. The chain joins TRBV5-1 to TRBJ2-7; D is ambiguous. Germline CDR1 is SGHRS and CDR2 is YFSETQ. This CDR3 spans 11 amino acids. The V gene lost 4 bases and the J gene lost 4 bases, with 6 bases spanning the gap.

The chain employs TRBV9 and TRBJ2-1, with 8 nucleotides matching TRBD1. Germline CDR1 reads SGDLS; CDR2 reads YYNGEE. With 0 bases clipped from V and 7 bases from J, the junction kept 9 bases outside the gene matches. The CDR3 is 16 amino acids. The CDR3 region is CASSVGVGRGQNEQFF. The CDR3 region has the DNA TGTGCCAGCAGCGTAGGGGTGGGCAGGGGGCAAAATGAGCAGTTCTTC.

The chain employs TRBV30 and TRBJ2-7; D is uncertain. The CDR3 has 13 amino acids. Germline CDR1 GTSNPN, CDR2 SVGIG (reference sequence). Trimming removed 2 bases from V and 2 bases from J, with 10 bases in between. For the CDR3, the DNA is TGTGCCTGGAGTCTGACGTGGGCCTACGAGCAGTACTTC. This encodes CAWSLTWAYEQYF.

The sample holds a few counts of this clone. The J gene is TRBJ2-3, the V gene TRBV5-1; 8 nucleotides align to TRBD2. There are 14 residues in the CDR3. Per germline, CDR1 SGHRS and CDR2 YFSETQ. With V trimmed by 0 bases and J by 4 bases, 1 base remained unmatched. The CDR3 bases are TGCGCCAGCAGCTTGGGCGGGGGGTCAGATACGCAGTATTTT. Residues: CASSLGGGSDTQYF.

Only one count was recorded for this clone. The CDR3 here is CASSKGVIVRYEQFF. The DNA of the CDR3 is TGTGCCAGCAGTAAAGGTGTCATCGTCCGCTATGAGCAGTTCTTC. V usage is TRBV28 and J usage is TRBJ2-1; no reliable D call. Trimming removed 5 bases at V and 8 bases at J, with 19 bases between. This CDR3 comprises 15 residues. Germline values: CDR1 MDHEN, CDR2 SYDVKM. Together with reference TRBV28 and TRBJ2-1, the CDR3 gives the full variable domain: DVKVTQSSRYLVKRTGEKVFLECVQDMDHENMFWYRQDPGLGLRLIYFSYDVKMKEKGDIPEGYSVSREKKERFSLILESASTNQTSMYLCASSKGVIVRYEQFFGPGTRLTVL.

The chain couples TRBV7-8 to TRBJ2-7, with D perhaps matching TRBD1 (5 bases). Trimming took 5 bases from V and 1 from J, leaving 12 bases between them. The germline gives CDR1 SGHVS, CDR2 FQNEAQ. The CDR3 covers 14 residues. CDR3 loop: CASSPRQFSYEQYF. The CDR3 DNA sequence: TGTGCCAGCAGCCCCCGACAGTTTTCCTACGAGCAGTACTTC.

The chain employs TRBV6-6 and TRBJ1-1; tentative D call: TRBD1 (6 bases). There are 14 residues in the CDR3. The germline V gene encodes CDR1 MNHNY and CDR2 SVGAGI (reference sequence). The V end lost 7 bases, the J end lost 6 bases, and 18 bases lay between the germline ends. The CDR3 nucleotides are TGTGCCAGCACCAATAACCCAGGGGTGGCTGAAGCTTTCTTT. Translating gives CASTNNPGVAEAFF.

J is TRBJ1-1 and V is TRBV30; 8 bases are shared with TRBD1. In germline, CDR1 is GTSNPN, CDR2 SVGIG (reference sequence). The CDR3 consists of 14 residues. V was pared by 0 bases and J by 4 bases, with 4 bases of the junction left unmatched. In DNA, the CDR3 is TGTGCCTGGAGTGTCGGACAGGGTACCACTGAAGCTTTCTTT. This sequence encodes CAWSVGQGTTEAFF.

V is TRBV28 and J is TRBJ2-7; D may be TRBD2 (6 bases). The germline V gene encodes CDR1 MDHEN and CDR2 SYDVKM. Trimming pared 4 bases from V and 2 bases from J, leaving 15 bases between. This CDR3 spans 15 amino acids. CDR3 nucleotide sequence: TGTGCCAGCAGTTACCCCGGGACTGAGACCTACGAGCAGTACTTC. This encodes CASSYPGTETYEQYF.

J is TRBJ1-1 and V is TRBV3-1 (or the pseudogene TRBV3-2); D ambiguous. Germline CDR1 LGHDT, CDR2 YNNKEL (reference sequence). V was cut by 4 bases and J by 1 base, with 13 bases left in between. The CDR3 is made up of 15 amino acids. The chain's CDR3 is CASSPGSVGNTEAFF. The CDR3 bases are TGTGCCAGCAGCCCCGGGTCGGTAGGGAACACTGAAGCTTTCTTT.

The chain has TRBV4-3 and TRBJ2-7, with no clear D. There are 13 residues in the CDR3. Germline loops: CDR1 LGHNA, CDR2 YSLEER. The germline V and J ends were trimmed by 0 bases and 7 bases, with 10 bases remaining between them. The CDR3 loop is CASSQDLTREQYF. The DNA for the CDR3 is TGCGCCAGCAGCCAAGATCTAACACGGGAGCAGTACTTC.

The chain recombines TRBV3-1 (or the pseudogene TRBV3-2) with TRBJ2-6; D gene uncertain. V gave up 6 bases and J gave up 9 bases, with 9 bases separating them. The CDR3 has 12 amino acids. The germline gives CDR1 LGHDT, CDR2 YNNKEL (reference sequence). CDR3 region: CASRELGNVLTF. CDR3 DNA: TGTGCCAGCAGGGAGCTTGGCAACGTCCTGACTTTC.

V is TRBV4-1 and J is TRBJ2-2, with 10 bases lining up with TRBD1. The CDR3 loop spans 18 amino acids. The germline CDR1 and CDR2 sequences are MGHRA and YSYEKL. V lost 1 base, J lost 7 bases, and 12 bases stayed unmatched. CDR3 bases: TGCGCCAGCAGCCAAGCCGGGACAGGGGTCTTTAAGGGCGGGGAGCTGTTTTTT. This gives the protein CASSQAGTGVFKGGELFF.

The rearrangement links TRBV11-2 to TRBJ2-3; D unresolved. The length of the CDR3 is 13 residues. Trimming stripped 5 bases from V and 5 bases from J, with 11 bases between. Germline CDR1 SGHAT, CDR2 FQNNGV. The CDR3 bases are TGTGCCAGCAGCGACCTATTCAGAGATACGCAGTATTTT. This gives the protein CASSDLFRDTQYF.

The chain links TRBV7-2 to TRBJ2-3, with a possible D match to TRBD2 (6 bases). The CDR3 spans 16 residues. Per the germline V gene, CDR1 is SGHTA and CDR2 is FQGNSA. V lost 5 bases and J lost 2, with 17 bases in between. In nucleotides, the CDR3 is TGTGCCAGCAGCCCGAAACCGGGACTTGTCACAGATACGCAGTATTTT. Translating gives CASSPKPGLVTDTQYF.

This clone came up a few times. The chain employs TRBV7-9 and TRBJ1-6, with a weak D call TRBD1 (5 bases). V shed 2 bases and J shed 15 bases, with 14 bases lying between them. Germline V gene lookup returns CDR1 SEHNR and CDR2 FQNEAQ (reference sequence). The CDR3 loop spans 13 amino acids. The CDR3 bases are TGTGCCAGCAGCTTACAAGGGGAAGCGCGCCTCCACTTT. This translates into CASSLQGEARLHF.